This T cell receptor beta chain came from a study of CD8+ T cells in alopecia areata. This clone turned up a few times. Its antigen remains unknown. The CDR3 sequence is 13 residues long. The V gene's germline CDR1 is LNHDA and CDR2 SQIVND (reference sequence). V lost 6 bases, J lost 4 bases, and 12 bases lay in between. Sequencing relied on a cDNA template that was reverse transcribed from extracted RNA. The data were produced by immunoSEQ multiplex PCR, yet TCRdb's version contains in-frame clones alone and is incomplete. The table has 150,000 to 200,000 clones, roughly 60% seen once. Points from the study as a whole: Patients displayed less clarity in TCR sharing than mice, a finding possibly related to HLA. Significant decreases in scalp clonality and expanded CD8+ clones followed tofacitinib treatment.

Treatment described: oral pan-JAK inhibitor, 5-10 mg twice daily. The chain links TRBV19 to TRBJ1-1; D unresolved. This clonotype was obtained from a human donor with alopecia areata. Sequenced here: CD4+ T cells sorted from blood, sampled at week 24, from a patient treated with tofacitinib. The CDR3 DNA follows: TGTGCCAGTAGATCCGTTTCCGGCACTGAAGCTTTCTTT. Translated: CASRSVSGTEAFF.